This T cell receptor beta chain was identified during a study of a mutant IDH1 vaccine in newly diagnosed glioma. Study as a whole: Patients received vaccination from 4-6 weeks after radiotherapy alone, or with temozolomide cycles.

To note about this clone: Its antigen is undetermined.

The study's findings and limits: Apparently, pseudoprogression bore no relation to changes among the top peripheral T cell clonotypes.

Time point meaning: week 11, during vaccination. Vaccine doses each comprised 300 ug of mutant IDH1 20-mer peptide, with topical imiquimod. TCRdb keeps only in-frame clones here, not all; method: immunoSEQ multiplex PCR. The sample gives about 110,000 clones, 85% to 90% of which show up once; 0.55% to 0.7% is in the top ten. From germline, CDR1 is ENHRY and CDR2 SYGVKD. J was trimmed by 7 bases and V by 6 bases; bases with no gene match: 9. The CDR3 has 15 amino acids. The receptor was isolated from a woman between 50 and 59 years old with glioma. The material was PBMCs, obtained from a glioma patient whose treatment included an IDH1 peptide vaccine. The chain couples TRBV10-3 to TRBJ2-1; TRBD1 matches 10 bases. The CDR3 is CAISPGTGEVNEQFF. As DNA, the CDR3 is TGTGCCATCAGCCCCGGGACAGGGGAGGTAAATGAGCAGTTCTTC.